This T cell receptor beta chain was identified during a study of shared clonotypes between healthy human individuals. Produced via immunoSEQ multiplex PCR; TCRdb's table is partial and in-frame only. Among about 2.1 million clones listed, 90% to 95% were seen once. Naive CD8 cells lacked CD45RO, underwent positive selection for CCR7 and left out terminally differentiated effector memory CD45RA+ cells. The sequence was collected from a young man in good health. Some clones in this sample may be carry-over from other donors' samples. Sequences were obtained from naive CD8+ T cells from PBMCs.

The CDR3 reads CASSTWDAYEQYF. CDR3 nucleotide sequence: TGTGCCAGCAGCACATGGGATGCCTACGAGCAGTACTTC. The V and J genes are TRBV7-8 and TRBJ2-7; no reliable D call. The V gene's germline CDR1 is SGHVS and CDR2 FQNEAQ. V was cut by 5 bases and J by 2 bases, with 10 bases left in between. The CDR3 covers 13 residues.